This is a list of T cell receptor beta chains from one sample in a study of metastatic and nonmetastatic thyroid tumors. TCRdb re-called clones from the PCR reads using MiXCR. The sample lists 15,000 to 20,000 clones, 25% to 30% seen once, with 13% in the top ten. Sequenced: tumor tissue. The source of these receptors is a female donor with papillary thyroid cancer or a benign thyroid nodule (not recorded which). Some clones in this sample may be carry-over from other donors' samples. The CDR3 runs from the conserved cysteine through the conserved F or W. The size field is filled for only some rows; it gives once, few, many or a size class.

V	J	size	CDR3
TRBV19	TRBJ1-2	-	CASSIRDRGRHGYTF
TRBV12-3/TRBV12-4	TRBJ2-7	medium-sized	CASSQGAIYEQYF
TRBV12-3/TRBV12-4	TRBJ2-7	medium-sized	CASRSGTQSEQYF
TRBV19	TRBJ1-6	-	CASSRPTSGTANSPLHF
TRBV11-2	TRBJ2-3	few	CASSLGRGGGTDTQYF
TRBV6-1	TRBJ1-5	medium-sized	CASMYGDQPQHF
TRBV4-2	TRBJ2-5	-	CASGPALGREGRETQYF
TRBV27	TRBJ1-1	-	CASSADRGGTEAFF
TRBV20-1	TRBJ2-3	-	CSARRGQKQYF
TRBV6-1	TRBJ2-1	few	CASTEWGTASNEQFF
TRBV11-2	TRBJ2-3	few	CASSLGGGASNTQYF
TRBV4-3	TRBJ2-2	-	CASSQAWSAGTGELFF
TRBV4-1	TRBJ2-1	many	CASSQYRLQPKDEQFF
TRBV5-1	TRBJ2-1	-	CAIILLGSYNEQFF
TRBV4-2	TRBJ1-1	many	CASSQERENTEAFF
TRBV28	TRBJ2-7	-	CASSDSGGGEQYF
TRBV6-1	TRBJ2-3	few	CASSHQQQDLTDTQYF
TRBV6-1	TRBJ2-2	-	CASSLMGVNTGELFF
TRBV3-1	TRBJ2-3	many	CASSQGYGPRGTQYF
TRBV6-1	TRBJ2-4	-	CASRRDSQNIQYF
TRBV28	TRBJ2-7	few	CASSLQLDRVDEQYF
TRBV20-1	TRBJ2-1	-	CSARTIAGGAGVEQFF
TRBV6-1	TRBJ2-1	few	CASSVTRESSYNEQFF
TRBV7-9	TRBJ2-5	-	CASSLPLAGGNQETQYF
TRBV6-1	TRBJ2-2	few	CASRLTSGGADGELFF
TRBV6-1	TRBJ1-6	few	CASSESYGLYNSPLHF
TRBV6-2/TRBV6-3	TRBJ1-1	-	CASSYSRGLNTEAFF
TRBV20-1	TRBJ1-6	once	CRAQRDRYLYNSPLHF
TRBV28	TRBJ1-2	medium-sized	CASSSADRGSYGYTF
TRBV7-6	TRBJ2-5	-	CASSLAGPFQETQYF
TRBV19	TRBJ1-4	-	CASSIGGGDEKLFF
TRBV5-1	TRBJ1-1	-	CASSLGLVPGAFF
TRBV11-2	TRBJ1-6	few	CASSFLGQRSYNSPLHF
TRBV11-2	TRBJ2-3	-	CASSLDHSTSGSHTDTQYF
TRBV6-2/TRBV6-3	TRBJ1-1	-	CASSSQGDTEAFF
TRBV20-1	TRBJ1-1	-	CSARDAAPGAFF
TRBV9	TRBJ2-3	many	CASSGRLAGGAKGDTQYF
TRBV7-2	TRBJ1-2	-	CASSSAPPGQGFYGYTF
TRBV5-1	TRBJ2-3	-	CASSLVGLAGGDTQYF
TRBV20-1	TRBJ2-1	-	CSARPWVQSREQFF
TRBV28	TRBJ1-6	-	CASRESGGSSPLHF
TRBV28	TRBJ1-2	-	CASSPLGRAYGYTF
TRBV7-9	TRBJ2-3	-	CASSPGYSTDTQYF
TRBV10-3	TRBJ2-7	medium-sized	CAISDGGSYEQYF
TRBV5-1	TRBJ2-7	-	CASSLAGLAMGYEQYF
TRBV12-3/TRBV12-4	TRBJ1-3	few	CASTLRGNTIYF
TRBV7-3	TRBJ2-1	-	CASSLTGTPWAYNEQFF
TRBV2	TRBJ1-2	-	CASSEADYGYTF
TRBV6-5	TRBJ2-7	-	CASSYSTGTGGYEQYF
TRBV5-5	TRBJ2-7	-	CASSLIVEQYF
TRBV12-3/TRBV12-4	TRBJ2-5	few	CASSHSGRAGETQYF
TRBV5-1	TRBJ2-3	-	CASSGRGGKTDTQYF
TRBV7-6	TRBJ2-1	many	CASSLDKDLEGNEQFF
TRBV5-1	TRBJ1-2	-	CASSLAGGSWNGYTF
TRBV20-1	TRBJ1-6	-	CSARTGLLGAYSPLHF
TRBV14	TRBJ2-7	-	CASSQAKGRQYF
TRBV10-3	TRBJ1-1	-	CAISERENNEAFF
TRBV6-6	TRBJ2-7	few	CASSYKGPESYEQYF
TRBV6-6	TRBJ2-1	-	CASSYYPSGEQFF
TRBV6-5	TRBJ2-7	few	CASSYNRGSHEQYF